The source of this T cell receptor beta chain is a study of CD8 T cells in Susac syndrome. FACS enriched CD8+ TEMRA cells, while bulk CD8+ and CD4+ were negatively isolated. Losses at the gene ends were 3 bases for V and 2 bases for J; bases not matched to a gene: 2. This CDR3 contains 14 residues. The germline V gene encodes CDR1 MNHEY and CDR2 SMNVEV (reference sequence). RNA amounts of 0.5 to 1 ug underwent reverse transcription with random hexamers. Amplification of TCR beta CDR3 spanned 54 Vbeta and 13 Jbeta via immunoSEQ multiplex PCR. Using its own MiXCR run on the immunoSEQ multiplex PCR reads, TCRdb lists one record per CDR3 protein. The data show some 76,000 distinct CDR3 sequences, with 90% to 95% seen just once and roughly 0.49% held by the top ten.

The source of this sequence is a human donor with multiple sclerosis. This chain joins TRBV27 and TRBJ2-7; 9 bases line up with TRBD2. The specimen was CD8+ T cells from PBMCs. CDR3 DNA sequence: TGTGCCAGCAGTTTCGCGGGAGGGACCTACGAGCAGTACTTC. Protein sequence: CASSFAGGTYEQYF.